This entry describes one T cell receptor beta chain. A few counts support this clone. Its specific antigen is unknown. It has no much larger one-base neighbor in the sample; base qualities were not kept. This entry belongs to a study of cytomegalovirus exposure and HLA in healthy donors (dated by TCRdb to the late 2010s). In the study overall: An earlier analysis of several hundred of the donors reported over 250 Gb of sequence data and 90 million to 120 million unique TCR beta sequences obtained from 150 million to 200 million T cells. To decide whether each TCR beta V gene segment behaved as functional or pseudogenic, an earlier analysis of some 600 of the donors relied on high-throughput TCR beta sequencing. Among the roughly 370 genotyped donors, approximately 77% belonged to the genetic ancestry cluster associated with self-reported Caucasian donors. The study was designed to test whether signatures of past pathogen exposure could be identified by cataloging public T cell receptors. Using immunosequencing, the study profiled T cell repertoires from 550 to 750 subjects and related those repertoires to cytomegalovirus serostatus. Every repertoire in the discovery cohort had been generated on one and the same sequencing platform. The later analysis used no new phenotypic data to find candidate immune exposures, relying instead on TCR beta sequences and their occurrence across donors. Typing coverage varied by locus: 629-630 donors for A, B, C, DRB1 and DQB1; 500 to 550 for DQA1; some 610 for DPA1; under 490 for DPB1. Donor age, sex, ethnicity and CMV serostatus were compiled alongside the repertoire data. An early release covering roughly 640 HLA-typed donors comprised roughly 300 gigabases of sequencing data and some 79 million unique TCR sequences. A later analysis re-analyzed previously published TCR beta repertoires from roughly 600 donors and added high-resolution HLA genotyping to study TCR occurrence patterns. HLA typing included class I and class II loci at four-digit resolution. In addition to the first cohort of 666 subjects, a separate validation cohort of 120 different subjects was used. Genome-wide SNP genotypes for about three fifths of the 666 donors were used in a later genetic analysis, which treated that subset as a discovery cohort. Because of strong linkage in the cohort, five DR-DQ haplotypes were treated as single units for association and clustering. Among some 400 genotyped donors of the cohort, an average of about 240,000 unique TCR beta nucleotide sequences was sequenced per donor, of which 15% to 20% were non-productive. To predict cytomegalovirus infection status, the study brought together high-throughput TCR immunosequencing, statistical association of individual TCRs with disease status, and machine learning.

To prepare the library, the immunoSEQ multiplex PCR assay was applied. The multiplex PCR relied on a mix of 60 forward primers for TCR Vbeta segments and 13 reverse primers for TCR Jbeta segments. Amplification of the CDR3 region of rearranged TCR beta genes was performed with a multiplex PCR assay on genomic DNA. Amplified TCR beta libraries were sequenced as 87-base-pair reads on the Illumina HiSeq System. The authors' pipeline ran thus. A later analysis tallied roughly 80 million unique TCR beta chains across the 700 or so repertoires, and approximately 9.9 million of those chains were shared by two or more donors. Raw reads were error-corrected and collapsed into unique sequences with a nearest-neighbor algorithm that merged closely related sequences to remove PCR and sequencing errors. Alignment of CDR3 sequences to IMGT reference sequences was used to assign V, D and J gene segments. For a sequence to be retained, a match of at least six nucleotides was required to both a V gene segment and a J gene segment. Rearrangements were classified as productive when the CDR3 lacked stop codons and remained in frame with V and J, and all other rearrangements were classified as non-productive. CDR3 was defined according to IMGT convention as the region running from the second conserved V-encoded cysteine to the conserved J-encoded phenylalanine. The earlier analysis of approximately 590 of the donors excluded any sequence lacking an unambiguous match to a single V gene segment. In an earlier analysis of some 590 of the donors, a V segment was called functional when productive rearrangements were above 56.7%, and segregating when the standard deviation between donors exceeded 5%. A statistical classification framework was built for diagnosing cytomegalovirus status from the catalog of TCR beta chain sequences. A later analysis assigned V and J genes by comparing TCR nucleotide sequences with IMGT/GENE-DB human TR gene sequences. Using the TCRdist pipeline, a later analysis assigned CDR3 sequences along with most-parsimonious VDJ recombination scenarios. In a later analysis, every TCR beta chain was defined by the combination of its CDR3 amino acid sequence and its V-gene family, and reads without a unique V-gene family were dropped. To address suspected cross-contamination and a sequencing artifact, a later analysis removed 550 to 750 highly shared, low-generation-probability nucleotide sequences. For each public chain, a later analysis derived a clonal expansion index from normalized ranks of inferred template counts within each repertoire. In a later analysis, generation probabilities were computed using a VDJ recombination model fitted to out-of-frame rearrangements, and the results were checked against IGoR. Hypergeometric tests were used in a later analysis to score TCR-TCR, TCR-HLA and TCR-CMV co-occurrence, with a repertoire-size bias correction applied to the TCR pairs. In a later analysis, false discovery rates were estimated by permuting HLA or CMV assignments 20 times. A later analysis grouped co-occurring TCRs with DBSCAN, adding TCRdist sequence similarity when clustering within HLA-allele-positive subsets. For co-occurrence clustering, repertoires with fewer than 30,000 or more than 120,000 public chains were excluded, along with about five repertoires with anomalous nucleotide sharing. Not all clones reach the TCRdb copy of this immuneACCESS table, which keeps in-frame sequences only. Checked studies attribute under half of the gap to unresolved V genes and leave the rest unexplained. The V and J calls and clone size come from that table; D and trimming were worked out from the DNA. The sample table holds roughly 200,000 clones, of which 12% were seen once. The ten largest clonotypes hold less than 8.5% of the sample.

Summary of the overall study and its limitations: This cohort had only TCR beta chains sequenced, and the lack of alpha or paired-chain data limited which features could be detected. In the study, about 150 TCR beta chains were listed as associated with cytomegalovirus. Compared with equally common non-associated chains, HLA-associated TCR beta chains in a later analysis were more clonally expanded and had lower generation probabilities. Cytomegalovirus status was reported to be diagnosed by the classifier with high specificity and sensitivity in both the original and validation cohorts. A further reported finding was that TCR beta sequences accurately predicted the HLA-A and HLA-B alleles for most subjects in the first cohort. Some IMGT-functional V segments, including TRBV6-2 and TRBV6-3, could not be told apart with the 87-base-pair reads, so those segments were excluded. In vitro tests confirmed that a few of the cytomegalovirus-associated TCR beta chains recognize cytomegalovirus antigens. The earlier analysis of 587 of the donors excluded roughly 17 rarely observed V segments, including chromosome 9 orphons, because counts were too low. Across donors, most TCR sequences were observed very rarely, whereas some public TCRs were present in many individuals. Roughly uniform sequencing depth across donors was assumed in presence/absence analyses, although this assumption may not hold. When HLA alleles, especially DR and DQ, strongly co-occurred, attributing TCR associations to individual alleles was difficult. According to the authors, the approach could potentially be generalized to other disease states and immunological phenotypes. In a later analysis, TCR association rates were found to vary across HLA loci, with the most associated TCRs seen for DRB1 alleles and the fewest for HLA-C alleles. Broadly in line with IMGT annotations, most TCR beta V segments showed up in productive rearrangements about 87% or about 30% of the time in an earlier analysis of approximately 600 of the donors. A cluster of highly shared sequence variants was judged likely to be a technical artifact of the sequencing pipeline. Compared with the roughly 720-donor mean, donors in an Asian-associated ancestry cluster had fewer N-insertions in productive TCRs, according to a later genetic analysis. In a later analysis, 16,951 TCR beta sequences were associated with specific HLA alleles at a false discovery rate of 0.05. HLA typing was unavailable for some donors at each locus, so association tests used only the typed subset. CMV serostatus was the only immune exposure information available for the cohort. Most CMV-associated TCR beta chains appeared to be HLA-restricted in a later analysis, and the HLA associations seemed to be driven largely by CMV exposure. Linkage disequilibrium might explain the correlated functional status among segregating V segments, but an unknown experimental factor could not be excluded. An association between a missense DCLRE1C variant and V-gene and J-gene trimming of TCR beta chains was found in a later genetic analysis and replicated in an independent cohort. According to a later analysis, parvovirus B19, influenza, CMV and Epstein-Barr virus appeared linked to several top co-occurrence clusters.

After removal of 5 bases from V and 11 bases from J, the junction retains 12 bases not matched to a gene. The germline V gene yields SQVTM for CDR1 and ANQGSEA for CDR2. Including the terminal cysteine and phenylalanine, the CDR3 comprises 13 residues. Just the 39-base CDR3 DNA is kept, in frame starting at base 1. The cohort consisted of approximately 690 healthy bone marrow donors. Cohort members were all nominally healthy when sampled, although unrecorded immune exposures were likely present. The donor was CMV seropositive and belonged to the group of more than 250 seropositive cohort members. Every donor gave a peripheral blood sample, and the peripheral blood mononuclear cells from that sample were used for TCR beta sequencing. Genomic DNA was extracted from the blood cell samples with the Qiagen DNeasy Blood Extraction Kit.

This TCR came from a man aged 50 or older in good health and CMV-seropositive. The chain is encoded by TRBV29-1 joined to TRBJ1-5, and TRBD1 aligns with 7 junction nucleotides. The sequenced sample was PBMCs. The CDR3 amino acid sequence is: CSVRTGKISAQHF. In nucleotides, the sequence is TGCAGCGTTCGGACAGGAAAAATATCAGCCCAGCATTTT.